This entry features one TCR beta chain sequence. Construction of the TCRbeta library involved unique molecular identifiers. TCRdb fed the PCR reads into MiXCR, producing one record per CDR3 protein. This sample has about 980,000 distinct CDR3 sequences, with about 30% found just once. This entry is derived from a study of T-cell reconstitution after alpha-beta-depleted transplantation in children. Trimming left V 5 bases short and J 4 bases short, with 8 bases between. This CDR3 contains 12 residues. Germline V CDR1 and CDR2: SGHAT, FQNNGV. The TCR was taken from a boy under two years old who had a stem cell transplant for SCID, so the T cells may come from the graft donor. This rearrangement joins TRBV11-2 to TRBJ1-2; the D is unclear. Sequences were derived from PBMCs, mostly from graft donor cells, sampled 360 days after TCRalphabeta/CD19-depleted stem cell transplant. In DNA, the CDR3 is TGTGCCAGCAGCCCCCGAGTCTATGGCTACACCTTC. The encoded protein is CASSPRVYGYTF. Full variable domain (rest looked up from reference TRBV11-2 and TRBJ1-2): EAGVAQSPRYKIIEKRQSVAFWCNPISGHATLYWYQQILGQGPKLLIQFQNNGVVDDSQLPKDRFSAERLKGVDSTLKIQPAKLEDSAVYLCASSPRVYGYTFGSGTRLTVV.